This T cell receptor (beta chain) was sequenced during a study of tumor and adjacent non-tumor tissue in lung cancer. Study context: Patients comprised some eleven adenocarcinoma, a couple of squamous cell carcinoma and 1 small cell lung cancer. About 4.17 million productive TCRbeta reads were obtained per sample on average.

In the case of this clonotype: What it binds is not known. The conserved final phenylalanine or tryptophan is absent from the CDR3, which likely points to a read error.

The template was RNA from unsorted bulk tissue. Whole-study results and caveats: Tumor tissue had significantly higher TCR diversity than normal lung.

TCRbeta libraries were built with three rounds of nested PCR, modified from ARM-PCR. TCRdb ran MiXCR on the multiplex PCR reads and lists one entry per CDR3 protein. The table has approximately 75,000 distinct CDR3 sequences, roughly 80% seen once; the top ten hold about 12%. This sequence was found in a woman aged 50 to 65 with non-small cell lung cancer. Source material: lung tumor tissue.

The CDR3 DNA reads TGCGCCAGCAGCGAGAAGTTGGACCTGGCCAATGAGCAGTTCCTC. This encodes CASSEKLDLANEQFL. The chain recombines TRBV4-1 with TRBJ2-1; no clear D gene. Trimming cost V 5 bases and J 6 bases, with 17 bases left between them. The CDR3 spans 15 residues. Germline CDR1 MGHRA, CDR2 YSYEKL.